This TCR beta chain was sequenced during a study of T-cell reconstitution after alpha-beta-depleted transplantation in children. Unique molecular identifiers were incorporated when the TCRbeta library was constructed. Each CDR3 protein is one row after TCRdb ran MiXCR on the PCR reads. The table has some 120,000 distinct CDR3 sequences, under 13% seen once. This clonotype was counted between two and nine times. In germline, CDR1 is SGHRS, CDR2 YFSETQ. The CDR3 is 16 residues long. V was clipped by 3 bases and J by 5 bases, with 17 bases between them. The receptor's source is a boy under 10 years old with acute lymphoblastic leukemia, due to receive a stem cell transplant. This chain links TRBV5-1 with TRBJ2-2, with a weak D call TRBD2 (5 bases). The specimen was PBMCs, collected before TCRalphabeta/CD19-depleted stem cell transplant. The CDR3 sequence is CASSSGDPKRTGELFF. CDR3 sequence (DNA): TGCGCCAGCAGCTCCGGGGATCCCAAAAGGACCGGGGAGCTGTTTTTT.